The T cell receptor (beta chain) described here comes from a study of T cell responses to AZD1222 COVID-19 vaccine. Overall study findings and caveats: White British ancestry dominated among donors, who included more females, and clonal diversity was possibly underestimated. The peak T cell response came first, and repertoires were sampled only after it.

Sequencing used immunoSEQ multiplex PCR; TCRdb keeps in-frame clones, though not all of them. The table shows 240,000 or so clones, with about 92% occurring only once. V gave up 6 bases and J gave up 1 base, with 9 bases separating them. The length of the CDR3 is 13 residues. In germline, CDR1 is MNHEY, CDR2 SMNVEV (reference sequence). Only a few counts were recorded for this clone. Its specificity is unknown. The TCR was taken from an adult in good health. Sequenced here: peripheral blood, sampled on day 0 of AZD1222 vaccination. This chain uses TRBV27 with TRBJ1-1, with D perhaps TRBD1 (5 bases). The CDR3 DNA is TGTGCCAGCAGGATCGGACAGAACACTGAAGCTTTCTTT. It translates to CASRIGQNTEAFF.